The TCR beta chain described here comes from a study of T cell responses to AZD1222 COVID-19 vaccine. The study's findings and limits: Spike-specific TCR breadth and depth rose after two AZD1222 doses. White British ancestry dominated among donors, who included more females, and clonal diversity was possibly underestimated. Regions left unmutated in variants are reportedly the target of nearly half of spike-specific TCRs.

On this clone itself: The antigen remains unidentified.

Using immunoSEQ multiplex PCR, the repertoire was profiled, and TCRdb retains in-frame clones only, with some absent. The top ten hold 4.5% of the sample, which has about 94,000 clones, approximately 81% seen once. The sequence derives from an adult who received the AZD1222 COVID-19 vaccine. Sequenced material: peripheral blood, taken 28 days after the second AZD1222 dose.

CDR3 bases: TGTGCCAGCAGCTTAGACCCGACAGGACCGAGCACAGATACGCAGTATTTT. Its protein product is CASSLDPTGPSTDTQYF. The chain recombines TRBV11-2 with TRBJ2-3, with D tentatively TRBD1 (6 bases). The CDR3 is made up of 17 amino acids. Deletions cut 0 bases from V and 0 bases from J, with 13 bases between. Germline V gives CDR1 SGHAT, CDR2 FQNNGV.